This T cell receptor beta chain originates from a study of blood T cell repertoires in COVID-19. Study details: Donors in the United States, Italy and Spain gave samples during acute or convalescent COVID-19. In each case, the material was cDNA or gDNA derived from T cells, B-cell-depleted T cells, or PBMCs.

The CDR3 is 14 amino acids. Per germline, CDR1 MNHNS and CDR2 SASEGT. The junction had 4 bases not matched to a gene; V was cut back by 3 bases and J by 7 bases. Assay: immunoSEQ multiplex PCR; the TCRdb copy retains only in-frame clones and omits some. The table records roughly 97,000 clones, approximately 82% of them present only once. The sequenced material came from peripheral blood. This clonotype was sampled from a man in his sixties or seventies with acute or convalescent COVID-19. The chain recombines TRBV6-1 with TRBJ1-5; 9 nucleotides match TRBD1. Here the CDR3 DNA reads TGTGCCAGCAGTGAGGGACAGGGTCAACAGCCCCAGCATTTT. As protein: CASSEGQGQQPQHF.